The T cell receptor beta chain described here comes from a study of regulatory T cells in long-lasting Graves disease. Time point described: newly diagnosed GD, antithyroid drugs for less than 3 months. Extracted RNA from PBMCs served as the source of the TCR library. In each case, Graves' disease was diagnosed per American Thyroid Association guidelines. Whole-study results and caveats: Newly diagnosed disease favored TRBV20-1 and TRBJ2-1 over persistent disease. Those with persistent disease had in common more public clonotypes (about 3,000) than new patients (about 900).

This clonotype was seen a handful of times. The antigen remains undetermined. Library construction for TCR beta used iRepertoire HTBI primers and Arm-PCR of CDR3 regions. TCRdb reanalysed the multiplex PCR reads using MiXCR and keeps one entry per CDR3 protein. In the table there are some 370,000 distinct CDR3 sequences, 12% of which are singletons. This CDR3 is 13 amino acids long. The germline gives CDR1 MNHNS, CDR2 SASEGT. V was shortened by 6 bases and J by 6 bases, with 14 bases between the two germline ends. This sample also belongs to another study, concerning T cells in Graves' hyperthyroidism and ophthalmopathy. As that study records: Separation of ophthalmopathy from stable hyperthyroidism was achieved by a 13 V-J model.

The V call is TRBV6-1, the J call TRBJ1-1; D gene uncertain. The specimen was peripheral blood mononuclear cells (PBMCs), collected at new diagnosis, from a patient treated with antithyroid drugs. The clonotype comes from a woman between 18 and 30 years old with Graves disease. The CDR3 loop reads CASSPPGIPEAFF. The CDR3 bases are TGTGCCAGCAGCCCCCCAGGTATCCCTGAAGCTTTCTTT.